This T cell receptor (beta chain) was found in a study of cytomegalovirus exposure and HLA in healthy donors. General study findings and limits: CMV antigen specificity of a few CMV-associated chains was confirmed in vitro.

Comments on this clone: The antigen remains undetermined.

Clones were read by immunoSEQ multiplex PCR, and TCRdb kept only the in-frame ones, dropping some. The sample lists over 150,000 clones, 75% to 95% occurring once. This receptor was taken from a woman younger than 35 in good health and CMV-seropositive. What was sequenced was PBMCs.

CDR3 nucleotides: TGTGCCAGCGGGGCAGGGGGCTTAGCCTATGGCTACACCTTC. This sequence encodes CASGAGGLAYGYTF. The chain has TRBV6-6 and TRBJ1-2; 8 bases map to TRBD1. The CDR3 contains 14 residues. The germline V gene encodes CDR1 MNHNY and CDR2 SVGAGI (reference sequence). The V gene end was trimmed by 8 bases and the J gene end by 4 bases; junction bases not matched to a gene: 9.